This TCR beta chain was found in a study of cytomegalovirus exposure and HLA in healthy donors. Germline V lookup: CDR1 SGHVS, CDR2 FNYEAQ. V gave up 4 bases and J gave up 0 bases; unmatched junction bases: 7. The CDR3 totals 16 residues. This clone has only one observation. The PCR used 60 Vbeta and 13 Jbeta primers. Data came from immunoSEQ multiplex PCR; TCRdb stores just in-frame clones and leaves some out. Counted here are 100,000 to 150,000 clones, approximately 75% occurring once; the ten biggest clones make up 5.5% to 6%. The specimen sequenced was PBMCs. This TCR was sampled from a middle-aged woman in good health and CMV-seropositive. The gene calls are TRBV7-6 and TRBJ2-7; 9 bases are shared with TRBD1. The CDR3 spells CASSSPVTGGSYEQYF. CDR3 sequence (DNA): TGTGCCAGCAGCTCCCCCGTGACAGGGGGCTCCTACGAGCAGTACTTC.